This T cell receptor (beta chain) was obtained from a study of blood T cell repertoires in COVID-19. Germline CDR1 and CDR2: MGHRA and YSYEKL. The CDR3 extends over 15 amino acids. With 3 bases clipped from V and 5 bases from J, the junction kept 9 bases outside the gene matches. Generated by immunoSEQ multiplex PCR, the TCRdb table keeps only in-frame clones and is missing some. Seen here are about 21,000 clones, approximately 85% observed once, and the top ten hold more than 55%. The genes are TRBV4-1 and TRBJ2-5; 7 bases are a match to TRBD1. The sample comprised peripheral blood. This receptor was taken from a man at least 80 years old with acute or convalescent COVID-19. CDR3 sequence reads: CASSHVGQRIETQYF. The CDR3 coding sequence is TGCGCCAGCAGCCACGTGGGACAGCGCATCGAGACCCAGTACTTC.